This T cell receptor beta chain originates from a study of CD8 T cells in ankylosing spondylitis. TCRdb fed the 5' RACE reads into MiXCR, producing one record per CDR3 protein. Of 800,000 to 900,000 distinct CDR3 sequences in the sample, approximately 12% were seen once. General study findings and limits: A TCR beta motif of seven or eight highly homologous variants appeared characteristic of ankylosing spondylitis blood.

This clonotype was recorded many times. What it recognizes is unknown. Looked up from germline, CDR1 is LGHNA and CDR2 is YNFKEQ. This CDR3 is 14 amino acids long. The V gene lost 0 bases and the J gene lost 4 bases, with 8 bases spanning the gap. This TCR derives from a male donor with ankylosing spondylitis. Material: blood, either unsorted or a sorted T cell fraction (not recorded which). The rearrangement links TRBV4-2 to TRBJ2-3, with D unclear. Written as DNA, the CDR3 is TGTGCCAGCAGCCAAGACTATCGGGCAGATACGCAGTATTTT. Translating gives CASSQDYRADTQYF.